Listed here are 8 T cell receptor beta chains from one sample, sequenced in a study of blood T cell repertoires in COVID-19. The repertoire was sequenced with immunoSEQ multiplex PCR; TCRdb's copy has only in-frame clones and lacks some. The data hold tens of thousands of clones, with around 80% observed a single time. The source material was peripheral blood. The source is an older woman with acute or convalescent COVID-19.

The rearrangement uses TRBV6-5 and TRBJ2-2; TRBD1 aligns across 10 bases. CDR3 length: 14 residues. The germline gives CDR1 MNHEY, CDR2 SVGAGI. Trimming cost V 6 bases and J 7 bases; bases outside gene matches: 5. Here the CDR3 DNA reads TGTGCCAGCAGAGACAGGGGGCTGGGCGGGGAGCTGTTTTTT. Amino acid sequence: CASRDRGLGGELFF.

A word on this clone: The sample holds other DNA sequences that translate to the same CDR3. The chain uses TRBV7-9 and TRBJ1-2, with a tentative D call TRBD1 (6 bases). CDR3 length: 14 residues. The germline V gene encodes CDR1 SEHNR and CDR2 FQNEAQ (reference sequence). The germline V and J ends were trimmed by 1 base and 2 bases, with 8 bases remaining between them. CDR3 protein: CASSLGQGNYGYTF. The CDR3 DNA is TGTGCCAGCAGCTTAGGTCAGGGGAACTATGGCTACACCTTC.

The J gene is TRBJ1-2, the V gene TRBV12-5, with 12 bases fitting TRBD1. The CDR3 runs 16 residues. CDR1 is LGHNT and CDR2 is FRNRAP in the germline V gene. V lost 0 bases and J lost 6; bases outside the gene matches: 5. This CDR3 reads CASGLVLGQGADGYTF. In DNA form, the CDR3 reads TGTGCTAGTGGTTTGGTACTGGGACAGGGGGCCGATGGCTACACCTTC. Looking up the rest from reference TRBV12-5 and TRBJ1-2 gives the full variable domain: DARVTQTPRHKVTEMGQEVTMRCQPILGHNTVFWYRQTMMQGLELLAYFRNRAPLDDSGMPKDRFSAEMPDATLATLKIQPSEPRDSAVYFCASGLVLGQGADGYTFGSGTRLTVV.

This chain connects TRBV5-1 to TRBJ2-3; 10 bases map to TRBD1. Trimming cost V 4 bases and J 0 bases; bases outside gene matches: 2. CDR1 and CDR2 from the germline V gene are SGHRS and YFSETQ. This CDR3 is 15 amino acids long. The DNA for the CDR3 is TGCGCCAGCAGCCCGGGACAGGGGAGCACAGATACGCAGTATTTT. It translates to CASSPGQGSTDTQYF.

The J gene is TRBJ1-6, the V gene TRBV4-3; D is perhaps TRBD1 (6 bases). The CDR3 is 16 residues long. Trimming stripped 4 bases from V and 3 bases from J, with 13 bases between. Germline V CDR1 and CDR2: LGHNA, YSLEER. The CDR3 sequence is CASSPAGDIYNSPLHF. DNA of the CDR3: TGCGCCAGCAGCCCTGCTGGGGACATCTATAATTCACCCCTCCACTTT.

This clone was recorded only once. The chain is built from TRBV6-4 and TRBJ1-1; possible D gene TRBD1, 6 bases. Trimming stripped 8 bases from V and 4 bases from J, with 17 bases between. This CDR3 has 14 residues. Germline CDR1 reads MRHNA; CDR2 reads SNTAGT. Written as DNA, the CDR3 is TGTGCCAGCCCTCTTGACAGAGGGGGCACTGAAGCTTTCTTT. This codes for CASPLDRGGTEAFF.

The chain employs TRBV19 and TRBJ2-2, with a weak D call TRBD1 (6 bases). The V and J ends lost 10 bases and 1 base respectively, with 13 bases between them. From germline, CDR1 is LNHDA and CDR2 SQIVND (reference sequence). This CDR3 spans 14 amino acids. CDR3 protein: CATAPGQNTGELFF. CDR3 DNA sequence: TGTGCCACCGCTCCGGGACAGAACACCGGGGAGCTGTTTTTT.

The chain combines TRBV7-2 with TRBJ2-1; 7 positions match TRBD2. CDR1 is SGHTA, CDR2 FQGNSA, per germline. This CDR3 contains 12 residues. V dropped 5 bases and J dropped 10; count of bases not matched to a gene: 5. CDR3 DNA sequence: TGTGCCAGCAGCCTCCTGGGGGGGGAGCAGTTCTTC. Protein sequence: CASSLLGGEQFF.